This T cell receptor beta chain was retrieved from a study of blood T cell repertoires in COVID-19. In the study overall: Acute and convalescent COVID-19 specimens originated in the United States, Italy and Spain. Sources were T cells, B-cell-depleted T cells, or PBMCs; the material itself was cDNA or gDNA.

The authors' processing: Estimates of nucleated cell counts were drawn from the amplification of reference gene primers. Using immunoSEQ multiplex PCR, the repertoire was profiled, and TCRdb retains in-frame clones only, with some absent. D and trimming were read from the DNA, whereas the V and J calls and clone size are those reported in that table. This sample carries over 150,000 clones, about 80% of them seen once, and the ten largest clones take under 13%. CDR3 length equals 17 residues. Germline CDR1 and CDR2: MNHEY and SMNVEV (reference sequence). V dropped 2 bases and J dropped 4; count of bases not matched to a gene: 11.

The rearrangement links TRBV27 to TRBJ2-7; 10 nucleotides align to TRBD2. Specimen: peripheral blood. The TCR was taken from a man between 65 and 85 years old with active or convalescent COVID-19. CDR3 nucleotide sequence: TGTGCCAGCAGTTTAAGGTATTCTAGCGGGAGCAGGTACGAGCAGTACTTC. Translated: CASSLRYSSGSRYEQYF.